In this sample, the clone carrying this TCR beta chain turned up once. These data belong to a study of blood T cell repertoires in COVID-19. The wider study: The samples span acute and convalescent COVID-19 from the United States, Italy and Spain. PBMCs, B-cell-depleted T cells, or T cells provided the cDNA or gDNA that made up the material.

V shed 6 bases and J shed 2 bases, with 10 bases lying between them. The CDR3 is made up of 13 amino acids. How the authors handled the data: It was from reference gene primer amplification that nucleated cell counts were estimated. Some clones are missing from TCRdb's copy, which holds only in-frame ones; the method was immunoSEQ multiplex PCR. The DNA was the basis for D and trimming; V, J and clone size are from that table. The sample has some 44,000 clones; 92% are singletons. This rearrangement joins TRBV12-3 or TRBV12-4 to TRBJ1-1, with D possibly TRBD1 on 6 matching bases. The sequenced material came from peripheral blood. This clonotype was sampled from a human donor in a cohort sampled during active COVID-19. This CDR3 is CASSRGRNTEAFF. CDR3 DNA: TGTGCCAGCAGCAGGGGAAGAAACACTGAAGCTTTCTTT.